A selection of T cell receptor beta chains follows, all from one sample in a study of post-analysis software for immune sequencing data. TCRdb fed the PCR reads into MiXCR, producing one record per CDR3 protein. This sample has almost 700,000 distinct CDR3 sequences, with 55% to 60% found just once. The specimen sequenced was blood. The source of these receptors is a girl aged 2 to 9 with multiple sclerosis. Each CDR3 is given with its conserved first and last residue. A D gene is named only where the DNA matches it firmly.

TGCAGTGCTTATCTGGGCAACACTGAAGCTTTCTTT | CSAYLGNTEAFF | TRBJ1-1 | TRBV20-1 | -
TGTGCCAGCAGCTTACAGCCTCTAATAGCTGAAGCTTTCTTT | CASSLQPLIAEAFF | TRBJ1-1 | TRBV7-9 | -
TGTGCCACCAGCAGAGAAGAGGCGATTAAGACTAGCGGCACAGATACGCAGTATTTT | CATSREEAIKTSGTDTQYF | TRBJ2-3 | TRBV15 | TRBD2
TGTGCCATCAGGAATTCGGGGGCCCCCTACGAGCAGTACTTC | CAIRNSGAPYEQYF | TRBJ2-7 | TRBV10-3 | -
TGTGCCAGCAGCGTAGCTCTAGCGGAGGGCGAGCAGTACTTC | CASSVALAEGEQYF | TRBJ2-7 | TRBV9 | TRBD2
TGTGCCAGCAGTGATGATAGTCTAAACTATGGCTACACCTTC | CASSDDSLNYGYTF | TRBJ1-2 | TRBV2 | -
TGTGCCAGCAGCAAGAGACAGGGCCCAGATACGCAGTATTTT | CASSKRQGPDTQYF | TRBJ2-3 | TRBV7-2 | TRBD1
TGCAGCGTTGCGGGGTTTGGGGGACACGCTGAAAAACTGTTTTTT | CSVAGFGGHAEKLFF | TRBJ1-4 | TRBV29-1 | -
TGTGCCAGCAAGCAGGGGCATAACACAGATACGCAGTATTTT | CASKQGHNTDTQYF | TRBJ2-3 | TRBV2 | -
TGCGCCAGCAGCCACCTCCGACAGGGCGATGACGGCTACACCTTC | CASSHLRQGDDGYTF | TRBJ1-2 | TRBV4-1 | TRBD1
TGTGCCAGCAGCTCGGACAGGATCTACGAGCAGTACTTC | CASSSDRIYEQYF | TRBJ2-7 | TRBV11-2 | TRBD1